The 31 T cell receptor beta chains reported below all come from one sample, sequenced in a study of blood T cell repertoires in COVID-19. The table came from immunoSEQ multiplex PCR; TCRdb's copy has only in-frame clones and leaves some out. The sample includes fewer than 110,000 clones, 92% of them seen just once. What was sequenced was peripheral blood. These receptors were collected from a man over 45 with active COVID-19.

The CDR3 reads CASSVGSGQKLFF. The CDR3 nucleotides read TGTGCCAGCAGCGTCGGCAGCGGCCAAAAACTGTTTTTT. The chain joins TRBV9 to TRBJ1-4; D call uncertain. The V gene lost 2 bases and the J gene lost 9 bases, with 11 bases spanning the gap. The CDR3 has 13 residues. Germline CDR1 and CDR2: SGDLS and YYNGEE. The complete variable domain, with remaining parts taken from reference TRBV9 and TRBJ1-4, reads DSGVTQTPKHLITATGQRVTLRCSPRSGDLSVYWYQQSLDQGLQFLIQYYNGEERAKGNILERFSAQQFPDLHSELNLSSLELGDSALYFCASSVGSGQKLFFGSGTQLSVL.

CDR3 nucleotides: TGTGCCAGCAGTGACGCGGGGGGACCCAATGAGCAGTTCTTC. Its protein product is CASSDAGGPNEQFF. V and J are TRBV6-4 and TRBJ2-1, with 8 nucleotides matching TRBD2. The CDR3 has 14 amino acids. Trimming at V came to 2 bases and at J to 6 bases, leaving 3 bases not matched to a gene. Germline loops: CDR1 MRHNA, CDR2 SNTAGT.

The sample holds one count of this clone. The chain carries TRBV7-3 and TRBJ2-1; 14 positions match TRBD2. Looked up from germline, CDR1 is SGHTA and CDR2 is FQGTGA. J lost 7 bases, V lost 3 bases, and 8 bases had no gene match. CDR3 length: 17 amino acids. Written as DNA, the CDR3 is TGTGCCAGCAGCTTCGGGACTAGCGGGAGTAGGGGGAATGAGCAGTTCTTC. This translates into CASSFGTSGSRGNEQFF.

The chain has TRBV19 and TRBJ1-4, with 10 nucleotides matching TRBD1. V dropped 7 bases and J dropped 0; count of bases not matched to a gene: 5. The V gene's germline CDR1 is LNHDA and CDR2 SQIVND (reference sequence). The CDR3 covers 16 residues. This chain's CDR3 is CASILGTGATNEKLFF. CDR3 DNA sequence: TGTGCCAGTATACTCGGGACAGGGGCAACTAATGAAAAACTGTTTTTT.

The gene calls are TRBV7-2 and TRBJ1-6; D is ambiguous. The germline V gene encodes CDR1 SGHTA and CDR2 FQGNSA. V dropped 2 bases and J dropped 7 bases, with 9 bases sitting between them. The CDR3 is 14 amino acids. The CDR3 loop reads CASSLRSRNSPLHF. The CDR3 DNA sequence: TGTGCCAGCAGCTTACGCTCTAGGAATTCACCCCTCCACTTT.

The chain carries TRBV9 and TRBJ1-5; maybe TRBD1 (6 bases). V dropped 3 bases and J dropped 0 bases, with 10 bases sitting between them. Germline loops: CDR1 SGDLS, CDR2 YYNGEE. The CDR3 totals 15 residues. CDR3 region: CASSAGDYSNQPQHF. CDR3 DNA sequence: TGTGCCAGCAGCGCAGGGGATTATAGCAATCAGCCCCAGCATTTT.

The chain employs TRBV9 and TRBJ2-1; D might be TRBD2 (6 bases). The CDR3 has 15 residues. From germline, CDR1 is SGDLS and CDR2 YYNGEE. V lost 0 bases, J lost 5 bases, and 12 bases lay in between. This chain's CDR3 is CASSVGASDHNEQFF. The CDR3 region has the DNA TGTGCCAGCAGCGTAGGGGCTAGCGACCACAATGAGCAGTTCTTC.

CDR3 nucleotide sequence: TGTGCCAGCAGCTTAGCTAGCGCGAATGAGCAGTTCTTC. Translating it yields CASSLASANEQFF. The genes are TRBV7-9 and TRBJ2-1; possibly TRBD2 for D (5 bases). This CDR3 is built from 13 residues. Trimming pared 0 bases from V and 7 bases from J, leaving 7 bases between. Germline V CDR1 and CDR2: SEHNR, FQNEAQ (reference sequence). The variable domain in full, with the rest retrieved from reference TRBV7-9 and TRBJ2-1, is DTGVSQNPRHKITKRGQNVTFRCDPISEHNRLYWYRQTLGQGPEFLTYFQNEAQLEKSRLLSDRFSAERPKGSFSTLEIQRTEQGDSAMYLCASSLASANEQFFGPGTRLTVL.

The V gene is TRBV7-9, the J gene TRBJ2-7; D possibly corresponds to TRBD2 (5 bases). Trimming took off 6 bases at V and 8 bases at J, with 23 bases between the two ends. CDR3 length equals 15 residues. Per the germline V gene, CDR1 is SEHNR and CDR2 is FQNEAQ (reference sequence). The CDR3 here is CASSPRRDRTYQQYF. The CDR3 nucleotides are TGTGCCAGCAGTCCCCGTAGGGATCGGACTTACCAGCAGTACTTC.

The gene calls are TRBV19 and TRBJ1-6, with TRBD1 matching over 7 bases. The CDR3 spans 13 residues. V lost 10 bases and J lost 9; bases outside the gene matches: 9. CDR1 is LNHDA, CDR2 SQIVND, per germline (reference sequence). In nucleotides, the CDR3 is TGTGCCACCGCCGACAGGGCAACTTCACCCCTCCACTTT. Its translation is CATADRATSPLHF.

The chain links TRBV6-1 to TRBJ1-2; maybe TRBD1 (5 bases). The germline V and J ends were trimmed by 4 bases and 0 bases, with 15 bases remaining between them. Germline assignment: CDR1 MNHNS and CDR2 SASEGT. The CDR3 extends over 16 amino acids. DNA of the CDR3: TGTGCCAGCAGTGGAATGAGGGACTCAGCTAACTATGGCTACACCTTC. Encoded protein: CASSGMRDSANYGYTF.

The V call is TRBV5-6, the J call TRBJ2-4, with 9 positions matching TRBD1. V shed 3 bases, J shed 4 bases, and the junction held 8 bases outside the gene matches. The germline V gene encodes CDR1 SGHDT and CDR2 YYEEEE. The CDR3 contains 16 residues. CDR3: CASSYLGTGKKNIQYF. CDR3 nucleotide sequence: TGTGCCAGCAGCTACCTCGGGACAGGGAAAAAAAACATTCAGTACTTC.

CDR3 sequence (DNA): TGTGCCAGCAGCGACAGTCAGGGTGACTATGGCTACACCTTC. Encoded protein: CASSDSQGDYGYTF. The rearrangement links TRBV5-4 to TRBJ1-2; TRBD1 might be the D (5 bases). The CDR3 has 14 residues. Germline V gene lookup returns CDR1 SGHNT and CDR2 YYREEE (reference sequence). Trimming removed 4 bases at V and 3 bases at J, with 13 bases between.

The chain couples TRBV15 to TRBJ2-1, with D possibly being TRBD1 (6 bases). This CDR3 is built from 17 residues. The V end was cut by 2 bases, the J end by 5 bases, with 19 bases between. In germline, CDR1 is LNHNV, CDR2 YYDKDF (reference sequence). The CDR3 DNA reads TGTGCCACCAGCAGACCTACCGGGTGGGGGCCCCACAATGAGCAGTTCTTC. It translates to CATSRPTGWGPHNEQFF.

Of note for this clone: One junction end disagrees with the germline gene, perhaps due to a read error. V and J are TRBV5-1 and TRBJ2-1, with 7 bases that match TRBD2. The CDR3 loop spans 17 amino acids. Germline lookup yields CDR1 SGHRS and CDR2 YFSETQ. The CDR3 coding sequence is TGCGCCAGCAACTTGAATCAAAAAGCGGGGTTTAACAGTGAGCAGTTCTTC. The encoded protein is CASNLNQKAGFNSEQFF.

The V and J genes are TRBV10-2 and TRBJ2-7; 7 nucleotides line up with TRBD2. After removal of 2 bases from V and 3 bases from J, the junction contained 4 bases not matched to a gene. Germline V CDR1 and CDR2: WSHSY, SAAADI. There are 14 residues in the CDR3. CDR3 nucleotides: TGCGCCAGCAGTGAGGCGGGAGTGATCTACGAGCAGTACTTC. Translation: CASSEAGVIYEQYF.

The chain employs TRBV10-2 and TRBJ2-3, with D perhaps TRBD2 (6 bases). CDR1 and CDR2 (germline): WSHSY, SAAADI. Deletions cut 7 bases from V and 3 bases from J, with 11 bases between. The CDR3 is made up of 13 amino acids. The CDR3, as DNA: TGCGCCAGCATGTTTGGGGGGACAGATACGCAGTATTTT. It codes for CASMFGGTDTQYF.

The chain employs TRBV7-3 and TRBJ2-3, with 8 bases that match TRBD1. V trimming: 1 base; J trimming: 8 bases; junction bases outside the gene matches: 14. This CDR3 region has 17 residues. Per germline, CDR1 SGHTA and CDR2 FQGTGA. The DNA of the CDR3 is TGTGCCAGCAGCTTAAATCCCTCGACAGGGGCGGTGGGTACGCAGTATTTT. As protein: CASSLNPSTGAVGTQYF.

V gene TRBV24-1 combines with J gene TRBJ2-7; TRBD1 aligns across 8 bases. Germline assignment: CDR1 KGHDR and CDR2 SFDVKD. This CDR3 contains 14 residues. Unmatched junction bases numbered 6, after V lost 4 bases and J lost 5 bases. Written as DNA, the CDR3 is TGTGCCACCAGTGACCCGGGACAGGAGAACGAGCAGTACTTC. This translates into CATSDPGQENEQYF.

V and J are TRBV18 and TRBJ2-4, with D hard to call. The germline V gene has CDR1 KGHSH and CDR2 LQKENI. The V and J ends lost 3 bases and 1 base respectively, with 4 bases between them. This CDR3 has 13 amino acids. The CDR3: CASSPEAKNIQYF. CDR3 coding DNA: TGTGCCAGCTCACCGGAGGCCAAAAACATTCAGTACTTC. Full variable domain (rest looked up from reference TRBV18 and TRBJ2-4): NAGVMQNPRHLVRRRGQEARLRCSPMKGHSHVYWYRQLPEEGLKFMVYLQKENIIDESGMPKERFSAEFPKEGPSILRIQQVVRGDSAAYFCASSPEAKNIQYFGAGTRLSVL.

V and J are TRBV3-1 (or the pseudogene TRBV3-2) and TRBJ2-1, with 11 bases aligning to TRBD1. The J segment lost 5 bases and the V segment lost 4 bases, leaving 7 bases of the junction unmatched. The CDR3 sequence is 16 residues long. Germline values: CDR1 LGHDT, CDR2 YNNKEL (reference sequence). CDR3 in DNA: TGTGCCAGCAGCCGACACAGGACAGGGGGCGACAATGAGCAGTTCTTC. Translation: CASSRHRTGGDNEQFF.

V is TRBV11-2 and J is TRBJ2-7; TRBD1 matches 9 bases. V shed 5 bases, J shed 5 bases, and the junction held 10 bases outside the gene matches. CDR1 SGHAT and CDR2 FQNNGV come from the germline V gene. CDR3 length: 15 amino acids. The CDR3 here is CASSPAGQGTDEQYF. In DNA, the CDR3 is TGTGCCAGCAGCCCAGCGGGACAGGGCACAGACGAGCAGTACTTC.

This chain connects TRBV6-1 to TRBJ2-7; a possible D gene is TRBD2 (5 bases). CDR3 length: 14 residues. The V end was cut by 2 bases, the J end by 3 bases, with 11 bases between. Germline loops: CDR1 MNHNS, CDR2 SASEGT. The CDR3, as DNA: TGTGCCAGCAGTGAATACCCCGGGATCTACGAGCAGTACTTC. Amino acids: CASSEYPGIYEQYF.

Regarding this clone: Distinct nucleotide sequences in the sample also encode this CDR3. The chain uses TRBV5-1 and TRBJ2-1; 7 positions match TRBD2. From germline, CDR1 is SGHRS and CDR2 YFSETQ. The CDR3 sequence is 16 residues long. V dropped 0 bases and J dropped 4; count of bases not matched to a gene: 7. The CDR3 DNA sequence: TGCGCCAGCAGCTTGGCCCTTAGCGGGCCGTACAATGAGCAGTTCTTC. This translates into CASSLALSGPYNEQFF.

The CDR3 region is CASRRNTGELFF. CDR3 coding DNA: TGTGCCAGCCGGAGAAACACCGGGGAGCTGTTTTTT. The chain carries TRBV12-3 or TRBV12-4 and TRBJ2-2; D unresolved. CDR3 length: 12 amino acids. Trimming stripped 8 bases from V and 2 bases from J, with 6 bases between.

This sequence joins TRBV27 and TRBJ2-7, with 7 bases aligning to TRBD2. The germline V gene encodes CDR1 MNHEY and CDR2 SMNVEV (reference sequence). The CDR3 is 13 amino acids. The junction had 4 bases not matched to a gene; V was cut back by 6 bases and J by 2 bases. The CDR3 is CASRGGGTYEQYF. The CDR3 DNA reads as TGTGCCAGCAGAGGCGGGGGAACCTACGAGCAGTACTTC.

CDR3 coding DNA: TGTGCCAGCAGCTCCGACAGGTACACAGATACGCAGTATTTT. Translated: CASSSDRYTDTQYF. V usage is TRBV7-9 and J usage is TRBJ2-3; D possibly corresponds to TRBD1 (6 bases). The length of the CDR3 is 14 residues. CDR1 SEHNR and CDR2 FQNEAQ come from the germline V gene (reference sequence). V was trimmed by 4 bases and J by 2 bases, leaving 10 bases between them.

The chain links TRBV28 to TRBJ2-5; D may be TRBD1 (6 bases). With 6 bases removed from V and 0 bases from J, the gap between germline ends came to 17 bases. The germline CDR1 and CDR2 sequences are MDHEN and SYDVKM. CDR3 length: 16 amino acids. The CDR3 here is CASRATGTRYQETQYF. Here the CDR3 DNA reads TGTGCCAGCAGGGCCACCGGGACAAGGTACCAAGAGACCCAGTACTTC.

The chain carries TRBV11-2 and TRBJ2-3; D might be TRBD2 (5 bases). The CDR3 is made up of 14 amino acids. Germline lookup yields CDR1 SGHAT and CDR2 FQNNGV. V was cut by 3 bases and J by 0 bases, with 7 bases left in between. The CDR3 bases are TGTGCCAGCAGCTTGTCGGGAAGCACAGATACGCAGTATTTT. Translated, it gives CASSLSGSTDTQYF.

V usage is TRBV2 and J usage is TRBJ2-3; D might be TRBD2 (6 bases). V dropped 11 bases and J dropped 5 bases, with 20 bases sitting between them. Germline-derived CDR1 and CDR2 are SNHLY and FYNNEI. The CDR3 runs 14 residues. The CDR3 loop is CASGGAIVRDTQYF. CDR3 sequence (DNA): TGTGCCTCTGGAGGGGCTATAGTGAGAGATACGCAGTATTTT.

This chain links TRBV27 with TRBJ1-1; maybe TRBD1 (5 bases). Trimming took off 7 bases at V and 1 base at J, with 22 bases between the two ends. The CDR3 is made up of 17 amino acids. Germline loops: CDR1 MNHEY, CDR2 SMNVEV (reference sequence). CDR3 DNA sequence: TGTGCCAGCACCCCTTTGGGAGGTGTGACAGCGAACACTGAAGCTTTCTTT. It yields the protein CASTPLGGVTANTEAFF.